These 24 T cell receptor beta chains were all obtained from the same sample, sequenced in a study of beta chain features in type 1 diabetes. Overall study results and limits: Shorter TCRB CDR3s, moderately but significantly so, were found in Type 1 diabetes patients in all four CD4+ subsets.

Their cognate antigens are unknown. Isolated RNA was reverse transcribed in full, so expressed TCRB transcripts were sequenced. TCRdb keeps only in-frame clones here, not all; method: immunoSEQ multiplex PCR. The data hold about 99,000 clones, with over 25% observed a single time. Sequencing input: central memory CD4+ T cells from blood. These receptors came from a woman aged 18-29 years with type 1 diabetes.

This clone was seen a handful of times. The gene calls are TRBV18 and TRBJ2-7, with D tentatively TRBD1 (6 bases). Germline V gene lookup returns CDR1 KGHSH and CDR2 LQKENI. V dropped 3 bases and J dropped 3 bases, with 18 bases sitting between them. The CDR3 length is 16 residues. CDR3 amino acids: CASSPFGQTSYYEQYF. CDR3 coding DNA: TGTGCCAGCTCACCTTTTGGACAGACGAGTTACTACGAGCAGTACTTC. Supplemented by reference TRBV18 and TRBJ2-7, the full variable domain reads NAGVMQNPRHLVRRRGQEARLRCSPMKGHSHVYWYRQLPEEGLKFMVYLQKENIIDESGMPKERFSAEFPKEGPSILRIQQVVRGDSAAYFCASSPFGQTSYYEQYFGPGTRLTVT.

The V call is TRBV5-1, the J call TRBJ1-5; D ambiguous. The CDR3 spans 14 residues. Germline values: CDR1 SGHRS, CDR2 YFSETQ. Between the trimmed V and J ends, which lost 0 bases and 6 bases, there was a span of 10 bases. CDR3 sequence: CASSLGAGGQPQHF. The CDR3 DNA reads as TGCGCCAGCAGCTTGGGGGCAGGAGGTCAGCCCCAGCATTTT.

This chain connects TRBV6-5 to TRBJ1-2; a possible D gene is TRBD1 (5 bases). Trimming pared 2 bases from V and 4 bases from J, leaving 14 bases between. Germline V lookup: CDR1 MNHEY, CDR2 SVGAGI. CDR3 length equals 15 residues. The CDR3 sequence: CASSYAQASGYGYTF. CDR3 bases: TGTGCCAGCAGTTACGCACAGGCCTCCGGCTATGGCTACACCTTC.

The rearrangement uses TRBV4-3 and TRBJ2-2, with D unclear. The germline V gene encodes CDR1 LGHNA and CDR2 YSLEER. The CDR3 covers 13 residues. Between the trimmed V and J ends, which lost 1 base and 5 bases, there was a span of 5 bases. The CDR3 loop reads CASSQVTTGELFF. Here the CDR3 DNA reads TGCGCCAGCAGCCAAGTAACAACCGGGGAGCTGTTTTTT.

The V gene is TRBV4-2, the J gene TRBJ1-2, with 11 bases identical to TRBD1. The V and J ends lost 5 bases and 6 bases, in that order; junction bases with no gene match: 14. The CDR3 totals 17 residues. Germline CDR1 reads LGHNA; CDR2 reads YNFKEQ. The CDR3 nucleotides are TGTGCCAGCAGCAGAAACCGGGACAGGGGGATAGTGGATGGCTACACCTTC. Amino acid sequence: CASSRNRDRGIVDGYTF.

This clone was detected only a few times. V gene TRBV19 combines with J gene TRBJ2-1; 9 bases align to TRBD2. Trimming removed 5 bases from V and 4 bases from J; junction bases left unmatched: 12. This CDR3 region has 17 residues. Per the germline V gene, CDR1 is LNHDA and CDR2 is SQIVND (reference sequence). The CDR3 protein is CASSPLTSGRLYNEQFF. DNA of the CDR3: TGTGCCAGTAGTCCTCTGACAAGCGGGAGGTTGTACAATGAGCAGTTCTTC. The variable domain in full, with the rest retrieved from reference TRBV19 and TRBJ2-1, is DGGITQSPKYLFRKEGQNVTLSCEQNLNHDAMYWYRQDPGQGLRLIYYSQIVNDFQKGDIAEGYSVSREKKESFPLTVTSAQKNPTAFYLCASSPLTSGRLYNEQFFGPGTRLTVL.

J is TRBJ1-2 and V is TRBV5-1, with TRBD1 matching 8 bases. Trimming removed 7 bases from V and 0 bases from J; junction bases left unmatched: 11. The CDR3 consists of 16 residues. Germline V gives CDR1 SGHRS, CDR2 YFSETQ. As DNA, the CDR3 is TGCGCCAGCTCGGACCCGGGACAGGCATCTAACTATGGCTACACCTTC. Amino acid sequence: CASSDPGQASNYGYTF.

This sequence joins TRBV6-1 and TRBJ2-7; perhaps TRBD2 as D (7 bases). Between the trimmed V and J ends, which lost 7 bases and 7 bases, there was a span of 20 bases. The CDR3 runs to 14 residues. Germline lookup yields CDR1 MNHNS and CDR2 SASEGT. CDR3 amino acids: CASNRGGGPGEQYV. CDR3 in DNA: TGTGCCAGCAACCGAGGGGGAGGGCCTGGGGAGCAGTACGTC.

This clone was observed a few times. The V and J genes are TRBV6-6 and TRBJ2-5; 10 bases map to TRBD2. Germline loops: CDR1 MNHNY, CDR2 SVGAGI (reference sequence). Unmatched junction bases numbered 5, after V lost 2 bases and J lost 2 bases. CDR3 length: 16 amino acids. The CDR3 reads CASSYGASGSQETQYF. For the CDR3, the DNA is TGTGCCAGCAGTTACGGGGCTAGCGGGAGTCAAGAGACCCAGTACTTC.

This chain uses TRBV10-3 with TRBJ2-1; TRBD2 aligns across 10 bases. Per germline, CDR1 ENHRY and CDR2 SYGVKD. The CDR3 loop spans 14 amino acids. J lost 5 bases, V lost 9 bases, and 7 bases had no gene match. CDR3 sequence (DNA): TGTGCCATTCAGGGGACTAGCGTACACAATGAGCAGTTCTTC. Translation: CAIQGTSVHNEQFF.

This clone was seen a few times. The chain links TRBV30 to TRBJ1-1, with D hard to call. Germline-derived CDR1 and CDR2 are GTSNPN and SVGIG (reference sequence). The CDR3 is 11 residues long. The V gene lost 3 bases and the J gene lost 6 bases, with 8 bases spanning the gap. The CDR3 spells CAWRREAEAFF. The CDR3 coding sequence is TGTGCCTGGAGACGTGAGGCTGAAGCTTTCTTT.

The chain employs TRBV5-4 and TRBJ2-1, with 11 bases fitting TRBD2. Germline CDR1 and CDR2: SGHNT and YYREEE (reference sequence). V was clipped by 4 bases and J by 9 bases; unmatched bases: 15. The CDR3 sequence is 17 residues long. CDR3 loop: CASSPKGSGRGISEQFF. CDR3 sequence (DNA): TGTGCCAGCAGCCCAAAGGGTAGCGGGAGGGGTATTAGTGAGCAGTTCTTC.

The V gene is TRBV7-9, the J gene TRBJ2-7; TRBD2 matches 7 bases. CDR1 is SEHNR and CDR2 is FQNEAQ in the germline V gene (reference sequence). Germline trimming cut 5 bases from V and 4 bases from J; bases unmatched to any gene: 14. The CDR3 covers 16 residues. The CDR3 DNA is TGTGCCAGCAGCATGGGGGGACGCGGGGAGGGATACGAGCAGTACGTC. Translating it yields CASSMGGRGEGYEQYV.

The V and J genes are TRBV2 and TRBJ1-4; D is perhaps TRBD1 (5 bases). Germline loops: CDR1 SNHLY, CDR2 FYNNEI. V lost 3 bases and J lost 7, with 15 bases in between. There are 15 residues in the CDR3. The CDR3 DNA follows: TGTGCCAGCAGTGACGGGGGATTGGGGGGTGAAAAACTGTTTTTT. It codes for CASSDGGLGGEKLFF.

This clone was counted a few times. V and J are TRBV6-1 and TRBJ1-4, with D tentatively TRBD1 (5 bases). CDR3 length: 14 amino acids. V lost 8 bases to trimming and J lost 10 bases, with 20 bases between them. The germline CDR1 and CDR2 sequences are MNHNS and SASEGT. Here the CDR3 DNA reads TGTGCCAGCGTACAGGACGCCTTAATGAGAAAACTGTTTTTT. Translated, it gives CASVQDALMRKLFF.

This clone was picked up a small number of times. The CDR3 nucleotides read TGTGCCAGCAGCTTTGGGGCCGGGACTGCAACCTACGAGCAGTACTTC. It codes for CASSFGAGTATYEQYF. The chain employs TRBV7-2 and TRBJ2-7, with a tentative D call TRBD2 (6 bases). Germline lookup yields CDR1 SGHTA and CDR2 FQGNSA. The CDR3 extends over 16 amino acids. V was clipped by 3 bases and J by 2 bases, with 17 bases between them.

The rearrangement joins TRBV11-2 to TRBJ1-4; D remains ambiguous. Germline values: CDR1 SGHAT, CDR2 FQNNGV. This CDR3 spans 14 amino acids. V lost 0 bases, J lost 12 bases, and 14 bases lay in between. The CDR3 DNA follows: TGTGCCAGCAGCTTAGATCTACAGCCCAGTGAACTGTTTTTT. It encodes CASSLDLQPSELFF.

This clone has a handful of counts. Other DNA sequences of this sample code for an identical CDR3. CDR3 sequence (DNA): TGTGCCAGCTCACCATCAGGGGATACGCAGTATTTT. Amino acid sequence: CASSPSGDTQYF. The J gene is TRBJ2-3, the V gene TRBV18; D possibly corresponds to TRBD1 (5 bases). The CDR3 runs to 12 residues. Germline V lookup: CDR1 KGHSH, CDR2 LQKENI. Trimming left V 2 bases short and J 6 bases short, with 6 bases between.

The table lists this clone with a few counts. The V gene is TRBV5-1, the J gene TRBJ2-1; possibly TRBD1 for D (6 bases). V lost 7 bases and J 4 bases, leaving 12 bases between the germline ends. The V gene's germline CDR1 is SGHRS and CDR2 YFSETQ. The CDR3 sequence is 13 residues long. CDR3 in amino acids: CASARGGYNEQFF. The CDR3 bases are TGCGCCAGCGCTCGAGGGGGATACAATGAGCAGTTCTTC.

This chain links TRBV5-1 with TRBJ1-5; TRBD1 is a possible D gene (6 bases). Germline-derived CDR1 and CDR2 are SGHRS and YFSETQ. The CDR3 spans 15 residues. V was trimmed by 0 bases and J by 5 bases, leaving 12 bases between them. CDR3 sequence (DNA): TGCGCCAGCAGCTTGGCTGGGGGCCCCCATCAGCCCCAGCATTTT. Translation gives CASSLAGGPHQPQHF.

This clone showed up just a few times. The chain couples TRBV6-1 to TRBJ2-3, with 7 bases fitting TRBD1. Germline V lookup: CDR1 MNHNS, CDR2 SASEGT. Trimming removed 6 bases from V and 4 bases from J; junction bases left unmatched: 4. This CDR3 comprises 13 residues. The CDR3: CASSPRGSDTQYF. DNA of the CDR3: TGTGCCAGCAGCCCCAGGGGGTCAGATACGCAGTATTTT.

This chain joins TRBV6-6 and TRBJ1-1, with unresolved D. Germline CDR1 is MNHNY and CDR2 is SVGAGI (reference sequence). The CDR3 has 14 residues. V gave up 5 bases and J gave up 4 bases, with 14 bases separating them. The CDR3 loop reads CASSRDFQTTEAFF. The CDR3 nucleotides are TGTGCCAGCAGTAGAGACTTCCAGACCACTGAAGCTTTCTTT.

There are a few counts of this clone. V and J are TRBV29-1 and TRBJ2-5, with 9 nucleotides matching TRBD1. V gave up 4 bases and J gave up 5 bases; unmatched junction bases: 11. CDR1 is SQVTM, CDR2 ANQGSEA, per germline. The CDR3 spans 15 residues. As DNA, the CDR3 is TGCAGCGTTGGCCTAAAGGACAGGGGTAGGGAGACCCAGTACTTC. Its translation is CSVGLKDRGRETQYF.

This sequence joins TRBV11-3 and TRBJ2-3; a weak D match, TRBD2 (5 bases). This CDR3 has 15 residues. The germline gives CDR1 SGHNT, CDR2 YENEEA. Trimming took off 2 bases at V and 7 bases at J, with 16 bases between the two ends. CDR3 protein: CASSLPGWYLNTQYF. In nucleotides, the CDR3 is TGTGCCAGCAGCTTACCGGGGTGGTATCTGAATACGCAGTATTTT. Full variable domain (rest looked up from reference TRBV11-3 and TRBJ2-3): EAGVVQSPRYKIIEKKQPVAFWCNPISGHNTLYWYLQNLGQGPELLIRYENEEAVDDSQLPKDRFSAERLKGVDSTLKIQPAELGDSAVYLCASSLPGWYLNTQYFGPGTRLTVL.